This is a list of T cell receptor beta chains from one sample in a study of blood T cell repertoires in COVID-19. The assay was immunoSEQ multiplex PCR, and TCRdb's table has in-frame clones only and misses some. The sample holds some 190,000 clones; roughly 87% are singletons and the top ten take about 7.8%. The sequenced material came from peripheral blood. These receptors were taken from an older woman with COVID-19, enrolled during active disease. Each CDR3 is given with its conserved first and last residue. Each record gives: J gene, clone size, V gene, D gene, CDR3 protein, CDR3 DNA. A D gene is named only where the DNA matches it firmly. Not every row has a clone size; where given, it reads once, few, many or a size class.

j_call: TRBJ2-3; clone_size: .; v_call: TRBV15; d_call: TRBD1; cdr3_aa: CATSRSQGGGDTQYF; cdr3_nt: TGTGCCACCAGCAGATCACAGGGGGGTGGAGATACGCAGTATTTT
j_call: TRBJ1-1; clone_size: few; v_call: TRBV5-4; d_call: TRBD1; cdr3_aa: CASSPDRMNTEAFF; cdr3_nt: TGTGCCAGCAGCCCGGACAGGATGAACACTGAAGCTTTCTTT
j_call: TRBJ1-2; clone_size: once; v_call: TRBV5-5; d_call: TRBD1; cdr3_aa: CASSSETTGGVYGYTF; cdr3_nt: TGTGCCAGCAGTTCGGAGACCACAGGGGGCGTCTATGGCTACACCTTC
j_call: TRBJ2-6; clone_size: .; v_call: TRBV11-2; d_call: .; cdr3_aa: CASSQDSSGANVLTF; cdr3_nt: TGTGCCAGCAGCCAGGACAGCTCTGGGGCCAACGTCCTGACTTTC
j_call: TRBJ2-2; clone_size: .; v_call: TRBV6-4; d_call: .; cdr3_aa: CASSPMNTGELFF; cdr3_nt: TGTGCCAGCAGTCCCATGAACACCGGGGAGCTGTTTTTT
j_call: TRBJ1-5; clone_size: .; v_call: TRBV2; d_call: TRBD1; cdr3_aa: CASSLDRGGGQPQHF; cdr3_nt: TGTGCCAGCAGCCTAGACAGGGGAGGAGGTCAGCCCCAGCATTTT
j_call: TRBJ2-7; clone_size: .; v_call: TRBV5-4; d_call: .; cdr3_aa: CASSLDRALYEQYF; cdr3_nt: TGTGCCAGCAGCTTGGACAGGGCGCTGTACGAGCAGTACTTC
j_call: TRBJ2-5; clone_size: few; v_call: TRBV3-1/TRBV3-2; d_call: .; cdr3_aa: CASSLRRRRSNLETQYF; cdr3_nt: TGTGCCAGCAGCCTCAGAAGGCGGAGATCGAATCTCGAGACCCAGTACTTC
j_call: TRBJ1-1; clone_size: .; v_call: TRBV29-1; d_call: .; cdr3_aa: CSIGGEKNTEAFF; cdr3_nt: TGCAGCATCGGGGGAGAAAAGAACACTGAAGCTTTCTTT
j_call: TRBJ1-2; clone_size: .; v_call: TRBV27; d_call: TRBD1; cdr3_aa: CASSPRTGGANYGYTF; cdr3_nt: TGTGCCAGCAGTCCAAGGACAGGGGGAGCTAACTATGGCTACACCTTC
j_call: TRBJ1-5; clone_size: .; v_call: TRBV19; d_call: .; cdr3_aa: CASSIDLSNQPQHF; cdr3_nt: TGTGCCAGTAGTATAGATCTCAGCAATCAGCCCCAGCATTTT
j_call: TRBJ2-2; clone_size: .; v_call: TRBV3-1/TRBV3-2; d_call: TRBD2; cdr3_aa: CASSLGLAGGANTGELFF; cdr3_nt: TGTGCCAGCAGCCTGGGACTAGCGGGGGGCGCGAACACCGGGGAGCTGTTTTTT
j_call: TRBJ2-1; clone_size: once; v_call: TRBV19; d_call: TRBD2; cdr3_aa: CASRSLAGGLYNEQFF; cdr3_nt: TGTGCCAGTAGATCCCTAGCGGGAGGCCTGTACAATGAGCAGTTCTTC
j_call: TRBJ2-1; clone_size: .; v_call: TRBV7-3; d_call: TRBD2; cdr3_aa: CASSPGGLAGAHEQFF; cdr3_nt: TGTGCCAGCAGCCCCGGAGGGCTAGCGGGGGCCCATGAGCAGTTCTTC
j_call: TRBJ2-3; clone_size: .; v_call: TRBV11-2; d_call: TRBD2; cdr3_aa: CASSFYVAGGGSDTQYF; cdr3_nt: TGTGCCAGCAGCTTTTACGTAGCGGGAGGGGGCTCAGATACGCAGTATTTT
j_call: TRBJ1-1; clone_size: .; v_call: TRBV4-1; d_call: .; cdr3_aa: CASSQSEGNTEAFF; cdr3_nt: TGCGCCAGCAGCCAAAGCGAAGGGAACACTGAAGCTTTCTTT
j_call: TRBJ2-3; clone_size: .; v_call: TRBV25-1; d_call: .; cdr3_aa: CASSDRGGTYTDTQYF; cdr3_nt: TGTGCCAGCAGTGACCGGGGCGGGACCTACACAGATACGCAGTATTTT
j_call: TRBJ2-7; clone_size: .; v_call: TRBV5-1; d_call: TRBD2; cdr3_aa: CASMKNSGRETEQYF; cdr3_nt: TGCGCCAGCATGAAAAATAGCGGGAGGGAAACCGAGCAGTACTTC
j_call: TRBJ1-1; clone_size: few; v_call: TRBV6-4; d_call: TRBD1; cdr3_aa: CASSLDRLSTEAFF; cdr3_nt: TGTGCCAGCAGTTTGGACAGGTTGAGCACTGAAGCTTTCTTT
j_call: TRBJ2-1; clone_size: .; v_call: TRBV9; d_call: TRBD2; cdr3_aa: CASSVVGTSGVYEQFF; cdr3_nt: TGTGCCAGCAGCGTTGTCGGGACTAGCGGGGTCTATGAGCAGTTCTTC
j_call: TRBJ2-7; clone_size: .; v_call: TRBV5-8; d_call: TRBD1; cdr3_aa: CASSPRQGSYEQYF; cdr3_nt: TGTGCCAGCAGCCCACGACAGGGGAGCTACGAGCAGTACTTC
j_call: TRBJ1-1; clone_size: .; v_call: TRBV28; d_call: .; cdr3_aa: CASFGGNTEAFF; cdr3_nt: TGTGCCAGCTTCGGCGGGAACACTGAAGCTTTCTTT
j_call: TRBJ1-2; clone_size: .; v_call: TRBV27; d_call: TRBD1; cdr3_aa: CASSPGTGVPTNYGYTF; cdr3_nt: TGTGCCAGCAGTCCAGGGACAGGGGTACCAACTAACTATGGCTACACCTTC